This is a list of T cell receptor beta chains from one sample in a study of T cell responses to AZD1222 COVID-19 vaccine. TCRdb's copy holds only in-frame clones and misses some; the assay was immunoSEQ multiplex PCR. The sample lists more than 90,000 clones, approximately 91% seen once, with approximately 16% in the top ten. The material sequenced was peripheral blood, taken 28 days after the second AZD1222 dose. Receptor source: an adult who received the AZD1222 COVID-19 vaccine. CDR3s include the opening cysteine and the closing phenylalanine or tryptophan. The D gene is left open where the match is weak.

J: TRBJ2-2
V: TRBV5-1
D: -
CDR3: CASSRSGSNTGELFF

J: TRBJ1-5
V: TRBV15
D: -
CDR3: CATSARGGDQPQHF

J: TRBJ2-1
V: TRBV6-5
D: -
CDR3: CASIFDVYNEQFF

J: TRBJ2-1
V: TRBV15
D: TRBD2
CDR3: CATSRGSGLAGAIEQFF

J: TRBJ2-2
V: TRBV6-5
D: -
CDR3: CASSYQPRSNGELFF

J: TRBJ2-2
V: TRBV19
D: TRBD2
CDR3: CASSIERLAGRNTGELFF

J: TRBJ1-2
V: TRBV27
D: -
CDR3: CASSFGPFGGYTF

J: TRBJ2-5
V: TRBV5-6
D: -
CDR3: CASSFREMGGETQYF

J: TRBJ1-4
V: TRBV6-5
D: -
CDR3: CAAGGNRDREKLFF

J: TRBJ2-5
V: TRBV5-4
D: -
CDR3: CASTPSLEGTQYF

J: TRBJ2-7
V: TRBV5-6
D: TRBD1
CDR3: CASSFGTGSSYEQYF

J: TRBJ2-5
V: TRBV20-1
D: -
CDR3: CSAPLRETQYF

J: TRBJ1-2
V: TRBV4-1
D: -
CDR3: CASSQDYVGSYGYTF

J: TRBJ2-1
V: TRBV6-5
D: -
CDR3: CASSYSREVSNEQFF